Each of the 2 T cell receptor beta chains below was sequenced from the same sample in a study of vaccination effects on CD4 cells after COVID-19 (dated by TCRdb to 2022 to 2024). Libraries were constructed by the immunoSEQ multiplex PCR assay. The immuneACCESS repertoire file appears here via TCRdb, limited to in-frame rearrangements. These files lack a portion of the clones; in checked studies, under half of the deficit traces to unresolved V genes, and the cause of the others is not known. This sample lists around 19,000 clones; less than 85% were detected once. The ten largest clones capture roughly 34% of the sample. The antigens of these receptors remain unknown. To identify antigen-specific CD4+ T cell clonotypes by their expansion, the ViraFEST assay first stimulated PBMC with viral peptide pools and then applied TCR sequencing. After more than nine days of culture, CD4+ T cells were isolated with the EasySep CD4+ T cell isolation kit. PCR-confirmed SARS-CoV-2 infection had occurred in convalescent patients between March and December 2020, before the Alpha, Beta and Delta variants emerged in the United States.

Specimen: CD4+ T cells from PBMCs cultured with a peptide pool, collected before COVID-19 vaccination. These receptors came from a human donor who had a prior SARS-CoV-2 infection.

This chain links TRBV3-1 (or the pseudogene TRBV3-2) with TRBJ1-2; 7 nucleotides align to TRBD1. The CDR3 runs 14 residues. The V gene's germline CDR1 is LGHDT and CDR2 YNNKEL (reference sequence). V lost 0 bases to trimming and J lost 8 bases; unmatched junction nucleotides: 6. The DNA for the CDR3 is TGTGCCAGCAGCCAAGATTCGAGGGGGCGAGGCTACACCTTC. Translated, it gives CASSQDSRGRGYTF.

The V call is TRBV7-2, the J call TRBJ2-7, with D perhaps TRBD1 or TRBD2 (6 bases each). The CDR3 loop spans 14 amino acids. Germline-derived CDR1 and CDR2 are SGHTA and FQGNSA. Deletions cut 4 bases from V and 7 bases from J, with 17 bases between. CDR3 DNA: TGTGCCAGCAGCTCGTTTGGGGGGCCGGATGAGCAGTACTTC. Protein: CASSSFGGPDEQYF. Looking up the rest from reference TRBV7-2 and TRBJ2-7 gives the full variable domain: GAGVSQSPSNKVTEKGKDVELRCDPISGHTALYWYRQSLGQGLEFLIYFQGNSAPDKSGLPSDRFSAERTGGSVSTLTIQRTQQEDSAVYLCASSSFGGPDEQYFGPGTRLTVT.